Listed below are T cell receptor beta chains from one sample, sequenced in a study of PD-L1 blockade in urothelial cancer. Clones were read by immunoSEQ multiplex PCR, and TCRdb kept only the in-frame ones, dropping some. The sample contains some 84,000 clones, about nine tenths of which appear only once. Source: PBMCs, taken around atezolizumab (anti-PD-L1) treatment. The receptors stem from a woman in her 70s with urothelial cancer. CDR3s include the opening cysteine and the closing phenylalanine or tryptophan. Fields, in order: clone size, J gene, V gene, D gene, CDR3 DNA, CDR3 protein. A D gene is named only where the DNA matches it firmly. Part of the rows lack a size; the others show once, few, many or a class for expanded clones.

>NA|TRBJ1-5|TRBV23-1|TRBD1
TGCGCCAGCAGTCAATCGTGGGAGACGAGCCGGGACAGGGGGATGAATCAGCCCCAGCATTTT
CASSQSWETSRDRGMNQPQHF
>NA|TRBJ1-2|TRBV7-9|TRBD1
TGTGCCAGCAGCACGGGACAGGGACTCTATGGCTACACCTTC
CASSTGQGLYGYTF
>NA|TRBJ2-7|TRBV15|NA
TGTGCCACCAGCAGAGATAGTATTAGCCTTACACCCTACGAGCAGTACTTC
CATSRDSISLTPYEQYF
>NA|TRBJ1-2|TRBV7-9|TRBD1
TGTGCCAGCGGACAGGGACGGTTGGGCGATGGCTACACCTTC
CASGQGRLGDGYTF
>NA|TRBJ1-1|TRBV7-3|TRBD1
TGTGCCAGCAGCTTAACTAGGGGGCGGAGAGCTTTCTTT
CASSLTRGRRAFF
>NA|TRBJ1-2|TRBV2|NA
TGTGCCAGCACCCCCCAGGTGATTAACTATGGCTACACCTTC
CASTPQVINYGYTF
>once|TRBJ2-7|TRBV21-1|NA
TGTGCCAGCAGCAAAACCCCCGGCTACGAGCAGTACTTC
CASSKTPGYEQYF
>NA|TRBJ2-7|TRBV28|NA
TGTGCCAGCAGTTCAGGGGACTACGAGCAGTACTTC
CASSSGDYEQYF
>NA|TRBJ2-3|TRBV28|TRBD2
TGTGCCAGCGAGACTAATCCGGGACTAGCGGCAGATACGCAGTATTTT
CASETNPGLAADTQYF
>NA|TRBJ2-1|TRBV7-2|TRBD2
TGTGCCAGCAGCTTAATAGCGGGGGGTCCCTACAATGAGCAGTTCTTC
CASSLIAGGPYNEQFF
>NA|TRBJ2-2|TRBV19|TRBD1
TGTGCCAGTAGAACACGCCGACAGGGGGTGACGAACACCGGGGAGCTGTTTTTT
CASRTRRQGVTNTGELFF
>NA|TRBJ2-2|TRBV7-3|TRBD2
TGTGCCAGCAGCTCTAGCGGCAACACCGGGGAGCTGTTTTTT
CASSSSGNTGELFF
>NA|TRBJ2-7|TRBV27|TRBD2
TGTGCCACCGGGACTAGCGCAAATCTGGGCGAGCAGTACTTC
CATGTSANLGEQYF
>NA|TRBJ1-1|TRBV6-5|NA
TGTGCCAGCAGTGGAAACCAGGTGAACACTGAAGCTTTCTTT
CASSGNQVNTEAFF
>NA|TRBJ2-1|TRBV28|TRBD2
TGTGCCAGCAGTTTTATCTTAGCGGGCGCGTCCTACAATGAGCAGTTCTTC
CASSFILAGASYNEQFF
>NA|TRBJ1-1|TRBV18|TRBD1
TGTGCCAGCTCACGCTCGGGACAGGGCCTGAGGTGGACTGAAGCTTTCTTT
CASSRSGQGLRWTEAFF
>NA|TRBJ1-2|TRBV5-8|NA
TGTGCCAGCAGCTTGAGGCAGGCTGGTAACTATGGCTACACCTTC
CASSLRQAGNYGYTF
>NA|TRBJ2-2|TRBV14|NA
TGTGCCAGCAGCCAAACAGGCCGCGGGGAGCTGTTTTTT
CASSQTGRGELFF
>NA|TRBJ2-2|TRBV7-3|TRBD2
TGTGCCAGCAGCCCGCTTAGCGGGGGGAACACCGGGGAGCTGTTTTTT
CASSPLSGGNTGELFF
>NA|TRBJ2-3|TRBV7-2|TRBD2
TGTGCCAGCAGCCTTTGGGGGACTAGCGGATCCTCTAGCACAGATACGCAGTATTTT
CASSLWGTSGSSSTDTQYF
>once|TRBJ1-1|TRBV9|NA
TGTGCCAGCAGCGTATCCGGGGTGAGGTCCCTCTACTTT
CASSVSGVRSLYF
>few|TRBJ1-2|TRBV10-3|TRBD1
TGTGCCATCAGTGACCCCGACAGGGACTATGGCTACACCTTC
CAISDPDRDYGYTF
>NA|TRBJ2-5|TRBV11-2|NA
TGTGCCAGCAGCCCAGGGGAGACCCAGTACTTC
CASSPGETQYF
>NA|TRBJ2-7|TRBV6-4|TRBD2
TGTGCCACCAGCCTTGGGACTAGCAACGAGCAGTACTTC
CATSLGTSNEQYF
>NA|TRBJ2-1|TRBV10-2|TRBD1
TGCGCCAGCAGTCAAATTGACAGGGGCTATTACAATGAGCAGTTCTTC
CASSQIDRGYYNEQFF
>NA|TRBJ2-1|TRBV10-2|NA
TGCGCCAGCAGTGACCCTTTGGGAACCGGGACAAGATTCAAGCAGTTCTTC
CASSDPLGTGTRFKQFF
>medium-sized|TRBJ2-7|TRBV11-2|TRBD1
TGTGCCAGCAGCTCTCACAGGGGGAAGGCCTACGAGCAGTACTTC
CASSSHRGKAYEQYF
>NA|TRBJ1-2|TRBV7-8|TRBD1
TGTGCCAGCAGCTCGTCCAGGACAGGGGGCAACTATGGCTACACCTTC
CASSSSRTGGNYGYTF
>NA|TRBJ1-5|TRBV5-6|TRBD1
TGTGCCAGCAGCTTGGTGGACAGGGACAGGGAAAGCAATCAGCCCCAGCATTTT
CASSLVDRDRESNQPQHF
>NA|TRBJ2-7|TRBV28|NA
TGTGCCAGCAGGGGATCTTCCGGTGGGACTCTTCCCTACGAGCAGTACTTC
CASRGSSGGTLPYEQYF